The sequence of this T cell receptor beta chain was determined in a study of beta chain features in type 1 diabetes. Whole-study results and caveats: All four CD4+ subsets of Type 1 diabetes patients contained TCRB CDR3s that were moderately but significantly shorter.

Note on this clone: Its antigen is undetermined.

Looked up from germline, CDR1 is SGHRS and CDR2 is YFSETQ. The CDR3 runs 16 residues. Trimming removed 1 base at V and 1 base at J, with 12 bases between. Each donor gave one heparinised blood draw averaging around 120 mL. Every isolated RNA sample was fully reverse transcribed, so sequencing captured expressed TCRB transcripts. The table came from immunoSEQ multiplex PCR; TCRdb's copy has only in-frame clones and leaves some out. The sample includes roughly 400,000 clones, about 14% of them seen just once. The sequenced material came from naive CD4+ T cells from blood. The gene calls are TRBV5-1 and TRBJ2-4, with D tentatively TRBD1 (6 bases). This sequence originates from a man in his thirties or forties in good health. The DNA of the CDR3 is TGCGCCAGCAGCTTGCACAGGGATGGGGCCAAAAACATTCAGTACTTC. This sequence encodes CASSLHRDGAKNIQYF.